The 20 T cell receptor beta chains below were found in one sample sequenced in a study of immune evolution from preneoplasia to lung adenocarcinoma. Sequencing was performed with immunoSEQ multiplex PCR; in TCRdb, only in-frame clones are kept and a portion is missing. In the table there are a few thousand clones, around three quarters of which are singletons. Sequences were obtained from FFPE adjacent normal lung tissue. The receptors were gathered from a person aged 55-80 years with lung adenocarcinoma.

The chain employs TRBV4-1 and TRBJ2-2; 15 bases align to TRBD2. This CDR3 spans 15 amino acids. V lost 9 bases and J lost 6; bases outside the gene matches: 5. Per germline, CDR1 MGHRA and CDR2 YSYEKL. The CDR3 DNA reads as TGCGCCAGTCGGACTAGCGGGGGGGGACCCGGGGAGCTGTTTTTT. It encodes CASRTSGGGPGELFF.

In DNA form, the CDR3 reads TGTGCCAGCAGGAGGACAGACGCTAGCACAGATACGCAGTATTTT. Encoded protein: CASRRTDASTDTQYF. The rearrangement uses TRBV2 and TRBJ2-3, with D possibly TRBD1 on 6 matching bases. The V gene lost 6 bases and the J gene lost 0 bases, with 13 bases spanning the gap. The CDR3 spans 15 residues. Germline assignment: CDR1 SNHLY and CDR2 FYNNEI.

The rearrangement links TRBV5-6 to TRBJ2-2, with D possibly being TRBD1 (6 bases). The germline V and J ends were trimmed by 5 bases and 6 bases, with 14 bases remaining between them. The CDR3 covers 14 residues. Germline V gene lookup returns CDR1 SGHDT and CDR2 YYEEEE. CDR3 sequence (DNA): TGTGCCAGCAGACCCAACCCAGGGGCCGGGGAGCTGTTTTTT. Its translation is CASRPNPGAGELFF.

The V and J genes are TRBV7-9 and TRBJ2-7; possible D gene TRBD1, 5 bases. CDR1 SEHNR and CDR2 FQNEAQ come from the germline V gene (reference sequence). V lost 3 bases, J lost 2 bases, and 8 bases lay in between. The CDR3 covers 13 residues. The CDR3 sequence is CASSLTETYEQYF. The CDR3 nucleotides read TGTGCCAGCAGCTTGACAGAAACCTACGAGCAGTACTTC.

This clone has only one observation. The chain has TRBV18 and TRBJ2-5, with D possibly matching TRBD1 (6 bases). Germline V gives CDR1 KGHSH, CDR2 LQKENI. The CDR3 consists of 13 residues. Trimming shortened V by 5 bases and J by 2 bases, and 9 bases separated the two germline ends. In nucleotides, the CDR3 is TGTGCCAGCTCATGGGGGCAGCAAGAGACCCAGTACTTC. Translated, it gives CASSWGQQETQYF.

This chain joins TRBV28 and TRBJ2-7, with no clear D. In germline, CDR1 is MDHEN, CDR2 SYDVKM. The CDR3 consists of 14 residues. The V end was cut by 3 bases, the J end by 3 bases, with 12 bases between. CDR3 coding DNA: TGTGCCAGCAGTTTTCCCCTCCACGTCTACGAGCAGTACTTC. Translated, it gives CASSFPLHVYEQYF.

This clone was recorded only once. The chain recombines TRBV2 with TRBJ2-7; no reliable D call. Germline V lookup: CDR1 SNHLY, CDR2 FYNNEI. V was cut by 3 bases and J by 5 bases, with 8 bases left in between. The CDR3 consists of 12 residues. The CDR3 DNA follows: TGTGCCAGCAGTGAGACTGGCCACGAGCAGTACTTC. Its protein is CASSETGHEQYF.

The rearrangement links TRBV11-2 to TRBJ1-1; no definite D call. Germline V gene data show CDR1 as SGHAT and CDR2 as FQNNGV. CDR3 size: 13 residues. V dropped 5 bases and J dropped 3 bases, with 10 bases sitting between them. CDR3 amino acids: CASSTSGYTEAFF. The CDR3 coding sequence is TGTGCCAGCAGCACAAGTGGATACACTGAAGCTTTCTTT.

Written as DNA, the CDR3 is TGTGCCAGCAGCCAAACGCGCTCTGGGGCCAACGTCCTGACTTTC. This codes for CASSQTRSGANVLTF. The chain joins TRBV16 to TRBJ2-6; D ambiguous. Per the germline V gene, CDR1 is KGHSY and CDR2 is FQNENV. The CDR3 spans 15 residues. Trimming pared 2 bases from V and 0 bases from J, leaving 5 bases between.

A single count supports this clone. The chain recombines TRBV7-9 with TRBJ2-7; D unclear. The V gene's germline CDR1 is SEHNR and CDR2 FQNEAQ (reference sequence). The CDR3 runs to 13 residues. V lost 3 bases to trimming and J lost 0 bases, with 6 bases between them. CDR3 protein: CASSFPSSYEQYF. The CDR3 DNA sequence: TGTGCCAGCAGCTTCCCCTCCTCCTACGAGCAGTACTTC.

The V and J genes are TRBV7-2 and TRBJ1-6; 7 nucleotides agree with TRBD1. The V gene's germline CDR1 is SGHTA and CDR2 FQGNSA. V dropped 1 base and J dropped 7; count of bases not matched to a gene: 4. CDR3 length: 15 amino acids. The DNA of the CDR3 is TGTGCCAGCAGCTTAGACAACAGGGGCAATTCACCCCTCCACTTT. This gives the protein CASSLDNRGNSPLHF. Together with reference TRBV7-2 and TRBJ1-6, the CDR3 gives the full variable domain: GAGVSQSPSNKVTEKGKDVELRCDPISGHTALYWYRQSLGQGLEFLIYFQGNSAPDKSGLPSDRFSAERTGGSVSTLTIQRTQQEDSAVYLCASSLDNRGNSPLHFGNGTRLTVT.

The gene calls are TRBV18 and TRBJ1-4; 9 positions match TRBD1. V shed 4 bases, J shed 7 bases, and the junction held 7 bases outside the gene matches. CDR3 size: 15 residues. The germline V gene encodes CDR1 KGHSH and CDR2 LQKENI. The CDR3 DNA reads TGTGCCAGCTCACAAGGGACAGGGAGTGTTGAAAAACTGTTTTTT. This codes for CASSQGTGSVEKLFF.

The CDR3 DNA is TGCGCCAGCAGCCAAGACTTTTTGGGGACTAGCGGGACGTTACAAGAGACCCAGTACTTC. Its translation: CASSQDFLGTSGTLQETQYF. This chain uses TRBV4-1 with TRBJ2-5; TRBD2 matches 13 bases. J lost 2 bases, V lost 0 bases, and 12 bases had no gene match. The CDR3 has 20 residues. CDR1 and CDR2 (germline): MGHRA, YSYEKL.

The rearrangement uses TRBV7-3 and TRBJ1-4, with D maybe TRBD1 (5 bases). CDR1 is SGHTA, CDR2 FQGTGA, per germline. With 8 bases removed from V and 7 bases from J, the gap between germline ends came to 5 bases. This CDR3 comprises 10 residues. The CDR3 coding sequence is TGTGCCAGCCAGGGTGAAAAACTGTTTTTT. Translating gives CASQGEKLFF.

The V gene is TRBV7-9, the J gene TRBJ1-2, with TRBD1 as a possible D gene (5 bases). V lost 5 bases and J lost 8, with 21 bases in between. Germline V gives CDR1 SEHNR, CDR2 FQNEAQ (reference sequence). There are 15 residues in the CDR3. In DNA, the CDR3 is TGTGCCAGCAGCGGAAACCTTGTGGGGACGGGCGGCTACACCTTC. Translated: CASSGNLVGTGGYTF.

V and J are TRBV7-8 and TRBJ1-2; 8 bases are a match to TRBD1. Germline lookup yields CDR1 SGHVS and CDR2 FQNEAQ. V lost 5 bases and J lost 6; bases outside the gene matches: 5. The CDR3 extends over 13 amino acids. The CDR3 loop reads CASSPTRGHGYTF. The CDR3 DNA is TGTGCCAGCAGCCCCACCAGGGGGCATGGCTACACCTTC. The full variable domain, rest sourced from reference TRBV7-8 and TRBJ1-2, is GAGVSQSPRYKVAKRGQDVALRCDPISGHVSLFWYQQALGQGPEFLTYFQNEAQLDKSGLPSDRFFAERPEGSVSTLKIQRTQQEDSAVYLCASSPTRGHGYTFGSGTRLTVV.

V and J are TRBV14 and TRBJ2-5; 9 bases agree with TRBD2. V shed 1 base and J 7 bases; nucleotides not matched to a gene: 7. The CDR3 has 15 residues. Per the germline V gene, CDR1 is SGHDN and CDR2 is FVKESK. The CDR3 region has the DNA TGTGCCAGCAGCCAAGGGCTAGCGGGGCGCTCGACCCAGTACTTC. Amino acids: CASSQGLAGRSTQYF.

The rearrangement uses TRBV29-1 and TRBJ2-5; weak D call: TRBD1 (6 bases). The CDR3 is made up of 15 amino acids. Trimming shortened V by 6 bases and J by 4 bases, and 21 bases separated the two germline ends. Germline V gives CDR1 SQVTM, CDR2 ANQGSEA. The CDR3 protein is CSVRGQNTPRETQYF. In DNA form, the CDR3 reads TGCAGCGTCCGCGGACAGAACACACCCCGAGAGACCCAGTACTTC.

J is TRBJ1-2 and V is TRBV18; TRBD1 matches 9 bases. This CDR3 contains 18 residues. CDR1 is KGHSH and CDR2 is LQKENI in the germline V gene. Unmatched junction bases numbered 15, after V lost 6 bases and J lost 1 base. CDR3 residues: CASSRPTGTGIGNYGYTF. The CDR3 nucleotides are TGTGCCAGCTCGCGCCCCACCGGGACAGGGATAGGTAACTATGGCTACACCTTC.

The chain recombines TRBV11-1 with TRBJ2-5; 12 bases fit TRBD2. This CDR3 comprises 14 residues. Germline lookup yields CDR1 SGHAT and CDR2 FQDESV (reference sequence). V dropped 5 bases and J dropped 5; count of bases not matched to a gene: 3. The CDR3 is CASSLGLAGETQYF. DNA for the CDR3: TGTGCCAGCAGCCTGGGACTAGCGGGTGAGACCCAGTACTTC.